The 7 T cell receptor beta chains given below trace back to one sample, sequenced in a study of cytomegalovirus exposure and HLA in healthy donors. The study ran its PCR with 60 Vbeta and 13 Jbeta primers. Measured with immunoSEQ multiplex PCR; TCRdb has only the in-frame clones, and not every one. The sample has 100,000 to 150,000 clones. The sequencing sample was made of PBMCs. These receptors originate from a man younger than 40 in good health and CMV-seronegative.

As to this clone: This same CDR3 is encoded by further DNA sequences in the sample. The CDR3 spells CASIGTRDRPYEQYF. The CDR3 DNA is TGTGCCAGCATCGGAACCCGGGACAGACCCTACGAGCAGTACTTC. The chain carries TRBV5-6 and TRBJ2-7; 7 nucleotides match TRBD1. V was clipped by 6 bases and J by 2 bases; unmatched bases: 11. CDR3 length: 15 amino acids. Germline CDR1 is SGHDT and CDR2 is YYEEEE.

V is TRBV27 and J is TRBJ2-3; a possible D gene is TRBD1 (5 bases). Germline V gives CDR1 MNHEY, CDR2 SMNVEV (reference sequence). The CDR3 has 17 amino acids. Between the trimmed V and J ends, which lost 4 bases and 0 bases, there was a span of 17 bases. CDR3 nucleotides: TGTGCCAGCAGTTCCTTCACCGCCAGGGCTAGCACAGATACGCAGTATTTT. Translated: CASSSFTARASTDTQYF.

The chain uses TRBV2 and TRBJ1-3; possible D gene TRBD1, 5 bases. The CDR3 is made up of 14 amino acids. The V gene lost 5 bases and the J gene lost 0 bases, with 8 bases spanning the gap. CDR1 SNHLY and CDR2 FYNNEI come from the germline V gene. The CDR3 loop reads CASSWTYSGNTIYF. CDR3 sequence (DNA): TGTGCCAGCAGTTGGACATACTCTGGAAACACCATATATTTT.

This chain uses TRBV2 with TRBJ2-7; D is perhaps TRBD1 (6 bases). CDR3 length: 12 residues. The V end was cut by 6 bases, the J end by 7 bases, with 13 bases between. Germline values: CDR1 SNHLY, CDR2 FYNNEI. CDR3 sequence reads: CASSHRVGEQYF. The CDR3, as DNA: TGTGCCAGCAGCCACAGGGTGGGGGAGCAGTACTTC.

This chain links TRBV2 with TRBJ2-1; tentative D call: TRBD2 (5 bases). Germline CDR1 is SNHLY and CDR2 is FYNNEI. The V and J ends lost 7 bases and 3 bases respectively, with 19 bases between them. This CDR3 is built from 16 residues. CDR3 coding DNA: TGTGCCAGCAAGGGTCCTGGGCGGGTTTTCTACAATGAGCAGTTCTTC. Translating gives CASKGPGRVFYNEQFF.

The chain combines TRBV5-1 with TRBJ1-1; 7 nucleotides align to TRBD1. V gave up 8 bases and J gave up 3 bases; unmatched junction bases: 7. Germline assignment: CDR1 SGHRS and CDR2 YFSETQ. The CDR3 covers 13 residues. CDR3 protein: CASKRTGDTEAFF. CDR3 bases: TGCGCCAGTAAAAGAACAGGGGACACTGAAGCTTTCTTT.

The gene calls are TRBV9 and TRBJ1-2; the D is unclear. Trimming cost V 3 bases and J 7 bases, with 7 bases left between them. The CDR3 is 11 amino acids. Germline V gives CDR1 SGDLS, CDR2 YYNGEE. CDR3 nucleotide sequence: TGTGCCAGCAGCGCTAGAGGTGGCTACACCTTC. Residues: CASSARGGYTF.